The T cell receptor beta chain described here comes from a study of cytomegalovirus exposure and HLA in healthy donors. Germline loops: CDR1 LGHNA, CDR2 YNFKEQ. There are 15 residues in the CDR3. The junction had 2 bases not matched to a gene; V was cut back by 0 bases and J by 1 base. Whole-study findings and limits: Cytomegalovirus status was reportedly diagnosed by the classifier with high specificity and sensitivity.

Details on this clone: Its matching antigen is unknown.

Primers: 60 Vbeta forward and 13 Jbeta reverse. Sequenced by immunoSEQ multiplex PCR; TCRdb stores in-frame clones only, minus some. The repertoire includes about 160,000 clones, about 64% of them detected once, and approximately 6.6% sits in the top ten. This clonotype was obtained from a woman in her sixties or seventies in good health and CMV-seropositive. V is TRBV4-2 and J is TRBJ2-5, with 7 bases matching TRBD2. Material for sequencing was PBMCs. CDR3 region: CASSQDREGQETQYF. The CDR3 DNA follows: TGTGCCAGCAGCCAAGACAGGGAGGGCCAAGAGACCCAGTACTTC.